What follows describes a single T cell receptor beta chain. Antigen unknown. Since all of the isolated RNA was reverse transcribed, expressed TCRB transcripts were what got sequenced. Method: immunoSEQ multiplex PCR; TCRdb's copy keeps in-frame clones and lacks some. The table lists over 150,000 clones, 10% to 15% of them singletons. Germline CDR1 and CDR2: GTSNPN and SVGIG (reference sequence). The CDR3 has 14 amino acids. V dropped 6 bases and J dropped 0; count of bases not matched to a gene: 7. The data derive from a study of beta chain features in type 1 diabetes. General study results and limits: Naive, central memory and regulatory TCRB repertoires appeared more similar among patients than healthy donors. There were fewer insertions and more deletions at the VDJ junctions of type 1 diabetes patients.

V and J are TRBV30 and TRBJ2-7; 8 bases align to TRBD2. The receptor was derived from a woman between 18 and 29 years old in good health. The sequenced material came from central memory CD4+ T cells from blood. DNA for the CDR3: TGTGCCTGTTCACTAGCGGCCTTCTCCTACGAGCAGTACTTC. Its translation is CACSLAAFSYEQYF.